A selection of T cell receptor beta chains follows, all from one sample in a study of blood T cell repertoires in COVID-19. Some clones are missing from TCRdb's copy, which holds only in-frame ones; the method was immunoSEQ multiplex PCR. This table has under 250,000 clones, around four fifths appearing once. Sequencing input: peripheral blood. The receptors here all came from a woman in her forties with active or convalescent COVID-19. CDR3s include the opening cysteine and the closing phenylalanine or tryptophan. A D gene is named only where the DNA matches it firmly. A clone size is listed for some rows: how often the clone was seen (once, few, many), or a class if it is expanded.

clone size,D gene,J gene,V gene,CDR3 length,CDR3 protein,CDR3 DNA
-,-,TRBJ1-6,TRBV21-1,16,CASSKARQGINSPLHF,TGTGCCAGCAGCAAAGCGCGACAGGGGATCAATTCACCCCTCCACTTT
-,-,TRBJ2-3,TRBV30,14,CAWSPGVGTDTQYF,TGTGCCTGGAGTCCCGGGGTAGGCACAGATACGCAGTATTTT
few,-,TRBJ2-2,TRBV9,13,CASSVRVTGELFF,TGTGCCAGCAGCGTCAGGGTAACCGGGGAGCTGTTTTTT
-,TRBD2,TRBJ2-1,TRBV11-3,17,CASSSPRGGYSYNEQFF,TGTGCCAGCAGCAGTCCGCGCGGGGGGTACTCCTACAATGAGCAGTTCTTC
-,-,TRBJ2-2,TRBV7-2,15,CASSLYGQNTGELFF,TGTGCCAGCAGCTTATATGGACAGAACACCGGGGAGCTGTTTTTT
-,TRBD1,TRBJ1-6,TRBV7-2,18,CASSLYLRWGQGPSPLHF,TGTGCCAGCAGCTTATATCTCCGGTGGGGACAGGGCCCCTCACCCCTCCACTTT
-,TRBD1,TRBJ1-4,TRBV5-8,15,CASSPGTGFNEKLFF,TGTGCCAGCAGCCCCGGGACAGGGTTTAATGAAAAACTGTTTTTT
-,-,TRBJ1-3,TRBV10-3,16,CAIRRQVWASGNTIYF,TGTGCCATCAGACGACAGGTATGGGCCTCTGGAAACACCATATATTTT
-,-,TRBJ1-1,TRBV2,14,CASSSHPLGAEAFF,TGTGCCAGCAGTAGTCACCCACTCGGGGCTGAAGCTTTCTTT
-,-,TRBJ2-1,TRBV5-1,17,CASSWPTGASSYNEQFF,TGCGCCAGCAGCTGGCCGACAGGAGCCAGCTCCTACAATGAGCAGTTCTTC
many,-,TRBJ2-1,TRBV7-3,16,CASSNTGGRSYNEQFF,TGTGCCAGCAGCAATACCGGGGGGCGCTCCTACAATGAGCAGTTCTTC
-,-,TRBJ2-7,TRBV6-6,14,CASSFTTGLSEQYF,TGTGCCAGCAGTTTCACAACAGGGTTGTCAGAGCAGTACTTC
-,TRBD1,TRBJ1-5,TRBV7-2,18,CASSFLGTNRGGNQPQHF,TGTGCCAGCAGCTTCCTAGGGACGAACAGGGGCGGCAATCAGCCCCAGCATTTT
-,-,TRBJ2-7,TRBV7-8,13,CASSLRPGVEQYF,TGTGCCAGCAGCTTACGGCCCGGGGTCGAGCAGTACTTC
-,-,TRBJ2-1,TRBV19,15,CASRTGRSSYNEQFF,TGTGCCAGTAGGACAGGGAGGAGCTCCTACAATGAGCAGTTCTTC
-,TRBD2,TRBJ2-1,TRBV4-2,16,CASSPQSGGAVNEQFF,TGTGCCAGCAGCCCCCAAAGCGGGGGGGCCGTAAATGAGCAGTTCTTC
-,TRBD2,TRBJ2-7,TRBV6-5,15,CASSYASGLTYEQYF,TGTGCCAGCAGTTACGCTAGCGGGCTGACCTACGAGCAGTACTTC
-,-,TRBJ2-4,TRBV11-2,13,CASSLEVRAIQYF,TGTGCCAGCAGCTTAGAGGTTCGCGCCATTCAGTACTTC
-,TRBD1,TRBJ1-5,TRBV24-1,18,CATSPSGGASYSNQPQHF,TGTGCCACCAGCCCATCAGGGGGCGCGTCGTATAGCAATCAGCCCCAGCATTTT
-,-,TRBJ2-7,TRBV10-3,14,CATRLRGQTYEQYF,TGTGCCACTCGACTTCGGGGACAAACCTACGAGCAGTACTTC
few,-,TRBJ1-1,TRBV18,15,CASSPPEDIDTEAFF,TGTGCCAGCTCACCACCAGAGGACATAGACACTGAAGCTTTCTTT
few,-,TRBJ1-2,TRBV11-2,13,CASSTDDISGYTF,TGTGCCAGCAGCACAGACGACATTAGTGGCTACACCTTC
-,TRBD2,TRBJ2-1,TRBV24-1,15,CATSDRLAVTNEQFF,TGTGCCACCAGTGATCGACTAGCGGTCACCAATGAGCAGTTCTTC
-,TRBD2,TRBJ2-1,TRBV6-2/TRBV6-3,17,CASSLGTSGNSYNEQFF,TGTGCCAGCAGTTTAGGGACTAGCGGTAACTCCTACAATGAGCAGTTCTTC
-,-,TRBJ2-7,TRBV6-2/TRBV6-3,12,CASSILGYEQYF,TGTGCCAGCAGCATACTCGGCTACGAGCAGTACTTC
-,-,TRBJ1-1,TRBV12-3/TRBV12-4,13,CASSNVDPWRAFF,TGTGCCAGCAGCAATGTGGACCCCTGGAGGGCTTTCTTT
-,-,TRBJ2-7,TRBV5-4,14,CASSLDRGGLEQYF,TGTGCCAGCAGCTTGGACAGGGGGGGTCTCGAGCAGTACTTC
-,-,TRBJ2-1,TRBV27,17,CASRGGGGVVAYNEQFF,TGTGCCAGCAGAGGTGGCGGGGGCGTCGTCGCCTACAATGAGCAGTTCTTC
-,-,TRBJ1-4,TRBV2,14,CATQETRGQEKLFF,TGTGCCACCCAGGAGACGAGGGGACAAGAAAAACTGTTTTTT
-,-,TRBJ2-7,TRBV6-5,14,CASNRAGDLYEQYF,TGTGCCAGTAACAGGGCGGGAGACCTTTACGAGCAGTACTTC
few,-,TRBJ2-4,TRBV4-1,16,CASRALADRGSVIQYF,TGCGCCAGCAGAGCCCTAGCAGACCGGGGGAGCGTCATTCAGTACTTC
-,TRBD2,TRBJ2-1,TRBV2,13,CASLAGGGGEQFF,TGTGCCAGCCTAGCGGGAGGGGGGGGTGAGCAGTTCTTC
many,-,TRBJ2-7,TRBV9,14,CASSVAQAGYEQYF,TGTGCCAGCAGCGTAGCCCAGGCCGGCTACGAGCAGTACTTC
-,TRBD1,TRBJ1-5,TRBV28,17,CASSLYSTGSSNQPQHF,TGTGCCAGCAGTTTATACTCGACAGGGTCCAGCAATCAGCCCCAGCATTTT
-,-,TRBJ2-7,TRBV14,12,CASSQGRSGQYF,TGTGCCAGCAGCCAAGGGAGATCGGGGCAGTACTTC
-,-,TRBJ1-4,TRBV7-2,16,CASSLGGQDSWEKLFF,TGTGCCAGCAGCTTAGGTGGTCAGGACTCTTGGGAAAAACTGTTTTTT
-,TRBD2,TRBJ2-7,TRBV5-1,15,CASRRRTSGSYEQYF,TGCGCCAGCAGACGTAGGACTAGCGGGTCCTACGAGCAGTACTTC
-,TRBD1,TRBJ1-6,TRBV7-8,16,CASSRGRGLYNSPLHF,TGTGCCAGCAGCCGTGGCAGGGGGCTCTATAATTCACCCCTCCACTTT
-,TRBD1,TRBJ2-2,TRBV9,17,CASSDDRGRANTGELFF,TGTGCCAGCAGCGATGACAGGGGACGCGCGAACACCGGGGAGCTGTTTTTT
-,TRBD1,TRBJ1-6,TRBV15,15,CATSLVDRLNSPLHF,TGTGCCACCTCACTCGTGGACAGGCTCAATTCACCCCTCCACTTT
-,TRBD1,TRBJ2-7,TRBV11-3,15,CASSPTGTGGREQYF,TGTGCCAGCAGCCCAACCGGGACAGGGGGCAGAGAGCAGTACTTC
once,TRBD1,TRBJ1-1,TRBV6-1,13,CASSEQGGTEAFF,TGTGCCAGCAGTGAACAGGGGGGAACTGAAGCTTTCTTT
-,TRBD2,TRBJ2-4,TRBV27,17,CAGLLAGGKLTKNIQYF,TGTGCCGGACTCCTAGCGGGAGGGAAGTTAACCAAAAACATTCAGTACTTC
-,TRBD1,TRBJ1-5,TRBV9,15,CASSLGTASNQPQHF,TGTGCCAGCAGCTTGGGGACAGCCAGCAATCAGCCCCAGCATTTT
-,-,TRBJ1-3,TRBV3-1/TRBV3-2,14,CASSQTGQGNTIYF,TGTGCCAGCAGCCAAACAGGGCAAGGAAACACCATATATTTT
few,-,TRBJ1-2,TRBV30,14,CAWAGDTKVGGYTF,TGTGCCTGGGCGGGAGACACAAAAGTTGGGGGCTACACCTTC
-,-,TRBJ1-4,TRBV7-2,17,CASSLSSLVGANEKLFF,TGTGCCAGCAGCTTATCCTCCTTGGTAGGGGCAAACGAAAAACTGTTTTTT
-,-,TRBJ2-2,TRBV24-1,13,CATRRDTSGELFF,TGTGCCACCAGACGTGACACCTCCGGGGAGCTGTTTTTT